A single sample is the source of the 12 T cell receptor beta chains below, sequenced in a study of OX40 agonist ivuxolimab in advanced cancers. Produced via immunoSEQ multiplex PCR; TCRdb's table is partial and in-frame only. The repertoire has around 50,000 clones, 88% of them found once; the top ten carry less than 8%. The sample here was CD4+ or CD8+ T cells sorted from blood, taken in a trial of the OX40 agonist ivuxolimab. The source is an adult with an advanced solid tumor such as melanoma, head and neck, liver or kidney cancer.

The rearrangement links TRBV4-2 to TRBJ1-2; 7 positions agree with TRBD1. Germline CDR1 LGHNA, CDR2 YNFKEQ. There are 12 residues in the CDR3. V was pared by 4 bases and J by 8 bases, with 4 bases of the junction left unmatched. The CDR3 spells CASSRTGVGYTF. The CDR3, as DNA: TGTGCCAGCAGCCGTACAGGGGTCGGCTACACCTTC.

The CDR3 nucleotides are TGTGCCAGCAGTGCCGGGACCCGAGGGGATACGCAGTATTTT. As protein: CASSAGTRGDTQYF. The rearrangement uses TRBV6-1 and TRBJ2-3, with D tentatively TRBD1 or TRBD2 (5 bases each). The germline gives CDR1 MNHNS, CDR2 SASEGT. Between the trimmed V and J ends, which lost 4 bases and 6 bases, there was a span of 14 bases. The CDR3 has 14 amino acids.

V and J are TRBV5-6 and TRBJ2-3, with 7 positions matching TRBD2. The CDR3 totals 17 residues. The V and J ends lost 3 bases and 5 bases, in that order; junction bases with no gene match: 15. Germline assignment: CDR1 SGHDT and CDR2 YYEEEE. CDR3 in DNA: TGTGCCAGCAGCTCCTACCCTGGGGCGGGAGTGGTAGATACGCAGTATTTT. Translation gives CASSSYPGAGVVDTQYF.

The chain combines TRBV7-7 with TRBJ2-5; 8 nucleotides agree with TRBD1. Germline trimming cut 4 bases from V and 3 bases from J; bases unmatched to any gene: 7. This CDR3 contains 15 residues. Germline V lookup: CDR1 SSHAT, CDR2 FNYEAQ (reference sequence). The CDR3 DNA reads TGTGCCAGCAGCTCCGCCGGGACAGGTGAAGAGACCCAGTACTTC. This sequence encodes CASSSAGTGEETQYF.

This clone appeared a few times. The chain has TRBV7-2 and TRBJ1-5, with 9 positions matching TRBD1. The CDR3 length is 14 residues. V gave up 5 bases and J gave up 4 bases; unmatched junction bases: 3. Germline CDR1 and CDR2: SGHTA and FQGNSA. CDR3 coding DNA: TGTGCCAGCAGCCGGGACAGGGTGAATCAGCCCCAGCATTTT. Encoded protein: CASSRDRVNQPQHF.

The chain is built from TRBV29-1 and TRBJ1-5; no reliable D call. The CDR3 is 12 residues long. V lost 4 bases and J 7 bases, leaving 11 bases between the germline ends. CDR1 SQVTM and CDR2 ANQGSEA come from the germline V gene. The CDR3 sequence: CSVGGEGQPQHF. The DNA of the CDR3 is TGCAGCGTTGGCGGGGAGGGACAGCCCCAGCATTTT.

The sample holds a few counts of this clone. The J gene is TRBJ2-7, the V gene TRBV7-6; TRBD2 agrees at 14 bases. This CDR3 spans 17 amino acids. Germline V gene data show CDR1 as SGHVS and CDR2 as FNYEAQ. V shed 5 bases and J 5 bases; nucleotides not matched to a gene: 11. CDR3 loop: CASSPRLAGGPINEQYF. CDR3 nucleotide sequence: TGTGCCAGCAGCCCTCGACTAGCGGGAGGGCCGATAAACGAGCAGTACTTC.

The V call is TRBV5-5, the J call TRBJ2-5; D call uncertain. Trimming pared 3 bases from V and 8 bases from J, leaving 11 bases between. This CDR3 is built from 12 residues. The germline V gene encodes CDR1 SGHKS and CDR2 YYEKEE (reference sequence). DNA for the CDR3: TGTGCCAGCAGCTCAGACTGGGATACCCAGTACTTC. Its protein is CASSSDWDTQYF.

The CDR3 sequence: CASSEQGRIQPQHF. CDR3 DNA: TGTGCCAGTAGTGAACAGGGAAGGATTCAGCCCCAGCATTTT. The genes are TRBV19 and TRBJ1-5, with D tentatively TRBD1 (6 bases). The CDR3 is 14 residues long. Trimming pared 5 bases from V and 6 bases from J, leaving 14 bases between. CDR1 and CDR2 (germline): LNHDA, SQIVND (reference sequence).

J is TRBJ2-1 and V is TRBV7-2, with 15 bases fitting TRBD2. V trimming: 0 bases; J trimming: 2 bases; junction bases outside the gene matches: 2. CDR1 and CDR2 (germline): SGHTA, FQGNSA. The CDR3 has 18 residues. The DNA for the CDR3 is TGTGCCAGCAGCTTAGCCGGACTAGCGGGAGGGCCCTACAATGAGCAGTTCTTC. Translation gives CASSLAGLAGGPYNEQFF.

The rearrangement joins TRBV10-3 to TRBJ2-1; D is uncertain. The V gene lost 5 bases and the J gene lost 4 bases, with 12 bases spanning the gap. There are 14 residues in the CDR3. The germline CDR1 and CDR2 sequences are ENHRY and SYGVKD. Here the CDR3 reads CAISYSDIYNEQFF. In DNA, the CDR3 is TGTGCCATCAGTTACTCCGATATTTACAATGAGCAGTTCTTC.

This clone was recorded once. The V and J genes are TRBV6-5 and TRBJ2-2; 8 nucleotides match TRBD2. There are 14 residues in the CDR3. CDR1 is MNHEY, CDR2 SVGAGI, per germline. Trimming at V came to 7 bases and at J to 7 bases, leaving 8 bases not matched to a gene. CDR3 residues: CASTRGGQVGELFF. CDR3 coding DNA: TGTGCCAGCACCCGCGGGGGGCAAGTCGGGGAGCTGTTTTTT.